A single sample gave rise to the 16 T cell receptor beta chains below, sequenced in a study of T cell clonality in common variable immunodeficiency. Data came from immunoSEQ multiplex PCR; TCRdb stores just in-frame clones and leaves some out. This table holds about 81,000 clones with no singletons; the top ten claim about 0.8%. Sample: peripheral blood mononuclear cells. These receptors were taken from a person aged 18 to 75 in good health.

There are many counts of this clone. The missing CDR3 end, 3 residues past where the read stops, is filled in from the germline J gene. The rearrangement joins TRBV20-1 to TRBJ2-2; 7 positions agree with TRBD2. This CDR3 comprises 17 residues. CDR1 and CDR2 from the germline V gene are DFQATT and SNEGSKA (reference sequence). The V and J ends lost 5 bases and 0 bases, in that order; junction bases with no gene match: 12. The CDR3 protein is CSAGPTSETANTGELFF. The covered CDR3 bases are TGCAGTGCTGGACCCACTAGCGAGACTGCGAACACCGGGGAG.

At least ten counts were recorded for this clone. The junction and the germline gene differ at one end; a read error may be behind it. The missing CDR3 end, 3 residues past where the read stops, is filled in from the germline J gene. This chain links TRBV4-2 with TRBJ2-3, with D uncertain. The CDR3 is made up of 16 amino acids. Germline V CDR1 and CDR2: LGHNA, YNFKEQ. Incomplete CDR3 DNA: TGCGCCAGCAGCCAAGATCCCCTCTCTAGCACAGATACG. Translation gives CASSQDPLSSTDT. The entire CDR3 is CASSQDPLSSTDTQYF.

This clone came up many times. The CDR3 is cut off 3 residues early in the read; its end comes from the germline J gene. The chain joins TRBV29-1 to TRBJ2-1; 8 positions match TRBD2. The CDR3 loop spans 14 amino acids. Germline values: CDR1 SQVTM, CDR2 ANQGSEA. With 1 base clipped from V and 5 bases from J, the junction kept 4 bases outside the gene matches. The sequenced CDR3 bases are TGCAGCGTTGAAGTTACTAGCGGCCACAATGAG. Translation: CSVEVTSGHNE. The CDR3, in full, reads CSVEVTSGHNEQFF.

This clone was seen ten or more times. The sequence runs out 3 residues before the end of the CDR3; the remainder is reconstructed from the germline J gene. V is TRBV19 and J is TRBJ1-2; the D is unclear. The CDR3 is made up of 15 amino acids. CDR1 is LNHDA and CDR2 is SQIVND in the germline V gene (reference sequence). The V and J ends lost 7 bases and 0 bases respectively, with 15 bases between them. CDR3 residues: CASTQTLLANYGYTF. Partial CDR3 DNA: TGTGCCAGTACCCAGACTCTGCTAGCTAACTATGGC.

This clone was recorded many times. The CDR3 extends 3 residues past the end of the read, so its final part is completed from the germline J gene. The chain joins TRBV7-2 to TRBJ2-5; 11 bases are a match to TRBD1. In germline, CDR1 is SGHTA, CDR2 FQGNSA. J lost 4 bases, V lost 4 bases, and 2 bases had no gene match. The CDR3 is 14 residues long. CDR3 sequence: CASSWTGGLETQYF. The DNA read from the CDR3 is TGTGCCAGCAGCTGGACAGGGGGCTTAGAGACC.

As to this clone: The CDR3 is cut off 3 residues early in the read; its end comes from the germline J gene. This chain joins TRBV5-5 and TRBJ1-6; TRBD1 is a possible D gene (6 bases). Germline lookup yields CDR1 SGHKS and CDR2 YYEKEE (reference sequence). The germline V and J ends were trimmed by 1 base and 5 bases, with 7 bases remaining between them. CDR3 length: 14 amino acids. CDR3 protein: CASSLTGNNSPLHF. CDR3 DNA, as far as it was read: TGTGCCAGCAGCTTGACAGGGAATAATTCACCC.

This clone has a count of ten or more. The CDR3 goes on 3 residues after the read ends, and that part is filled in from the germline J gene. This chain connects TRBV7-8 to TRBJ2-2; D is undetermined. CDR1 SGHVS and CDR2 FQNEAQ come from the germline V gene. This CDR3 has 14 residues. V lost 4 bases and J 1 base, leaving 7 bases between the germline ends. The CDR3 reads CASSSLLNTGELFF. CDR3 DNA, as far as it was read: TGTGCCAGCAGCTCCCTCTTGAACACCGGGGAG.

This clone was recorded at least ten times. The read terminates 3 residues before the CDR3 end, so the remaining end is supplied by the germline J gene. The J gene is TRBJ2-2, the V gene TRBV5-1, with 14 bases identical to TRBD2. This CDR3 is built from 19 residues. Germline CDR1 and CDR2: SGHRS and YFSETQ. V lost 4 bases, J lost 1 base, and 9 bases stayed unmatched. The CDR3 bases that were read are TGCGCCAGCAGCCCGCGAATAGGACTAGCGGGAGGGAACACCGGGGAG. It is translated as CASSPRIGLAGGNTGE. The full CDR3 protein reads CASSPRIGLAGGNTGELFF.

This clone was detected ten times or more. Sequencing ends 3 residues short of the CDR3 end; the germline J gene provides the rest. The chain links TRBV20-1 to TRBJ2-1; the D gene is possibly TRBD2 (5 bases). The germline CDR1 and CDR2 sequences are DFQATT and SNEGSKA (reference sequence). V was pared by 0 bases and J by 7 bases, with 13 bases between. This CDR3 comprises 14 residues. The CDR3 region is CSARDRRGWNEQFF. The sequenced CDR3 bases are TGCAGTGCTAGAGATAGGCGCGGGTGGAATGAG.

In its sample, this clone was seen many times. Its ends do not fully match the called genes, so a read error is possible. The read ends 3 residues shy of where the CDR3 ends; the end is completed using the germline J gene. V gene TRBV4-2 combines with J gene TRBJ2-1; perhaps TRBD2 as D (6 bases). The germline gives CDR1 LGHNA, CDR2 YNFKEQ. This CDR3 region has 16 residues. The covered CDR3 bases are TGCGCCAGCAGTCAAGTGTGGGCGGGATCGGCAAATGAG. Translated, it gives CASSQVWAGSANE. The full CDR3 sequence reads CASSQVWAGSANEQFF.

At least ten counts were recorded for this clone. The CDR3 end falls 3 residues outside the read, so it is completed with the germline J gene. Other DNA variants within this sample encode the same CDR3. The chain uses TRBV30 and TRBJ1-5, with D hard to call. Germline CDR1 and CDR2: GTSNPN and SVGIG (reference sequence). The CDR3 consists of 15 residues. The ends were cut back, 2 bases at V and 2 bases at J, with 13 bases in the middle. The CDR3 spells CAWSLGIAGNQPQHF. CDR3 bases read: TGTGCCTGGAGTCTGGGAATAGCGGGCAATCAGCCC.

This clone was found many times. The read falls 3 residues short of the CDR3 end, and the missing part is taken from the germline J gene. The rearrangement links TRBV9 to TRBJ2-1, with 8 bases fitting TRBD2. This CDR3 has 14 amino acids. Germline V lookup: CDR1 SGDLS, CDR2 YYNGEE. The ends lost 7 bases at V and 5 bases at J; junction bases unmatched: 8. CDR3 protein: CASEGTSGNNEQFF. CDR3 DNA (partial): TGTGCCAGCGAAGGAACTAGCGGCAACAATGAG. The full variable domain, rest sourced from reference TRBV9 and TRBJ2-1, is DSGVTQTPKHLITATGQRVTLRCSPRSGDLSVYWYQQSLDQGLQFLIQYYNGEERAKGNILERFSAQQFPDLHSELNLSSLELGDSALYFCASEGTSGNNEQFFGPGTRLTVL.

This clone was recorded at least ten times. Coverage ceases 3 residues before the CDR3 finishes, and the germline J gene fills in the end. The chain is built from TRBV5-1 and TRBJ2-5; D gene uncertain. From germline, CDR1 is SGHRS and CDR2 YFSETQ. V lost 2 bases and J lost 5, with 13 bases in between. The CDR3 totals 14 residues. CDR3 DNA, as far as it was read: TGCGCCAGCAGCTTATTATCCAGCGATGAGACC. Amino acid sequence: CASSLLSSDET. The whole CDR3 reads CASSLLSSDETQYF.

This clone came up many times. The read terminates 3 residues before the CDR3 end, so the remaining end is supplied by the germline J gene. This chain links TRBV20-1 with TRBJ2-6, with 12 positions matching TRBD1. This CDR3 has 19 residues. J was trimmed by 5 bases and V by 2 bases; bases with no gene match: 13. Germline CDR1 reads DFQATT; CDR2 reads SNEGSKA (reference sequence). The CDR3 loop reads CSARYPPGQGARRANVLTF. The DNA read from the CDR3 is TGCAGTGCTAGATACCCCCCGGGACAGGGGGCGCGGAGGGCCAACGTC.

This clone was seen many times. The read ends 3 residues shy of where the CDR3 ends; the end is completed using the germline J gene. The chain combines TRBV20-1 with TRBJ2-7; 7 nucleotides agree with TRBD1. Germline CDR1 DFQATT, CDR2 SNEGSKA (reference sequence). The CDR3 runs 13 residues. Unmatched junction bases numbered 7, after V lost 6 bases and J lost 2 bases. CDR3 amino acids: CSATDRRTYEQYF. CDR3 DNA, as far as it was read: TGCAGTGCCACGGACAGGCGAACCTACGAG.

A note on this clone: The read terminates 3 residues ahead of where the CDR3 ends, so the germline J gene completes it. The J gene is TRBJ1-1, the V gene TRBV11-2; 7 bases map to TRBD1. The V gene end was trimmed by 5 bases and the J gene end by 3 bases; junction bases not matched to a gene: 9. Germline assignment: CDR1 SGHAT and CDR2 FQNNGV. This CDR3 contains 15 residues. CDR3 DNA, as far as it was read: TGTGCCAGCAGCCTGGGGACAGCCGGATACACTGAA. This encodes CASSLGTAGYTE. The whole CDR3 region reads CASSLGTAGYTEAFF.